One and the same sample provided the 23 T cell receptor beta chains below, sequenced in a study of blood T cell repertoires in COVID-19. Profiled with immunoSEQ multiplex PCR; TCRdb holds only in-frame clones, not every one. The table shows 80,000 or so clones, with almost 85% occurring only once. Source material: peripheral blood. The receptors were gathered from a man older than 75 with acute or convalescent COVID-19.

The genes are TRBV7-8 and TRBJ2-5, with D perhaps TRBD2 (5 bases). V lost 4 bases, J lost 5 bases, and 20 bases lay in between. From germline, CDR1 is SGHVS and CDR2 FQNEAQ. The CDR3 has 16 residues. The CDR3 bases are TGTGCCAGCAGCTCCAGGCCCGGAGGCCGTACGGAGACCCAGTACTTC. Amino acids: CASSSRPGGRTETQYF. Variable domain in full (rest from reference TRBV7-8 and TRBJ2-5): GAGVSQSPRYKVAKRGQDVALRCDPISGHVSLFWYQQALGQGPEFLTYFQNEAQLDKSGLPSDRFFAERPEGSVSTLKIQRTQQEDSAVYLCASSSRPGGRTETQYFGPGTRLLVL.

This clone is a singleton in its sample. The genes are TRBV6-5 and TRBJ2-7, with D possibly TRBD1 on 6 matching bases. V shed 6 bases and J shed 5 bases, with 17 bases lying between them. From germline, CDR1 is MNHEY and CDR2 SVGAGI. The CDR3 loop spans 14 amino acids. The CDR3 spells CASSAGTFIHEQYF. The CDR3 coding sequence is TGTGCCAGCAGCGCCGGGACATTTATCCACGAGCAGTACTTC.

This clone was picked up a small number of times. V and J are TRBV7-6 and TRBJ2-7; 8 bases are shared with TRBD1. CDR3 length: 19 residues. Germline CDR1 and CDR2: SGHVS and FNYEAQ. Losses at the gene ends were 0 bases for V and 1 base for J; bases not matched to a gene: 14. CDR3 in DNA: TGTGCCAGCAGCTTAGCGGTAATAGGACAGGGACAACGGTCCTACGAGCAGTACTTC. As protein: CASSLAVIGQGQRSYEQYF.

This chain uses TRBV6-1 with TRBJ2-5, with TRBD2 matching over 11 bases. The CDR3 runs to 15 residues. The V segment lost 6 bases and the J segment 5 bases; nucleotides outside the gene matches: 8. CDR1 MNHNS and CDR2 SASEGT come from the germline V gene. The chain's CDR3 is CASSRSLAGGETQYF. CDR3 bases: TGTGCCAGCAGCCGCAGCTTAGCGGGGGGGGAGACCCAGTACTTC.

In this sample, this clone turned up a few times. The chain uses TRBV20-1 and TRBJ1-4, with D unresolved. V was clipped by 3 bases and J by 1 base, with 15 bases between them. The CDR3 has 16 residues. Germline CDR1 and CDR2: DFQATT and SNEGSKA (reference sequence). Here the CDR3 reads CSASFKWSGTNEKLFF. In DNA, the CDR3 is TGCAGTGCTAGTTTCAAGTGGAGTGGAACTAATGAAAAACTGTTTTTT.

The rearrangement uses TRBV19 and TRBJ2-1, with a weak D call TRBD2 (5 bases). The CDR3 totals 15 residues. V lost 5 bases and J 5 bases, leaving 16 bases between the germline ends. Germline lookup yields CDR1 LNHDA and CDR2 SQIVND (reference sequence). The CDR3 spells CASSWRPHPDNEQFF. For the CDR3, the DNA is TGTGCCAGTAGTTGGAGGCCTCACCCGGACAATGAGCAGTTCTTC.

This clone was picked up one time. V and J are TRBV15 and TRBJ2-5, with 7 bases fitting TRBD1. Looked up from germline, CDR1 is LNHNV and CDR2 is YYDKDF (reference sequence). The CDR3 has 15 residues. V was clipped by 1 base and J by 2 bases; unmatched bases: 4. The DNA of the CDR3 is TGTGCCACCAGCAGAGCCCCCAGGGGGCAAGAGACCCAGTACTTC. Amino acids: CATSRAPRGQETQYF.

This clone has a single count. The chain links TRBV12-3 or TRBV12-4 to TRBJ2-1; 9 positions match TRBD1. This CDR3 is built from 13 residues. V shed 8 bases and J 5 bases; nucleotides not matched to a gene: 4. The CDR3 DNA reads TGTGCCAGCGACAGGGGGGACCACAATGAGCAGTTCTTC. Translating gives CASDRGDHNEQFF.

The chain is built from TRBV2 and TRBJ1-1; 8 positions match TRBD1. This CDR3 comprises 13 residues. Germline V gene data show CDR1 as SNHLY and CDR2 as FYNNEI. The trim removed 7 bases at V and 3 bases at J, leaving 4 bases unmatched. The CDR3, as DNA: TGTGCCAGCACCTTGGACAGGGACACTGAAGCTTTCTTT. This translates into CASTLDRDTEAFF.

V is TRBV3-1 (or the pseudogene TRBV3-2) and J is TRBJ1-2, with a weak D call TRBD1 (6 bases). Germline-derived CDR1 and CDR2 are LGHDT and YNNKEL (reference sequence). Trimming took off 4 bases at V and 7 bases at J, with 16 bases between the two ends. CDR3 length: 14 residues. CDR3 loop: CASSRGTTPGGYTF. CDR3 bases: TGTGCCAGCAGCCGGGGGACAACGCCGGGTGGCTACACCTTC.

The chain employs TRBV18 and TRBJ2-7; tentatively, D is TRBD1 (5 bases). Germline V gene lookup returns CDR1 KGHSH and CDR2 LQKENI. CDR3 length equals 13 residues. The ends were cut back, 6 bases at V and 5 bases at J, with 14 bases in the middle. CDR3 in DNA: TGTGCCAGCTCCCCCCCAGGGCGGCACGAGCAGTACTTC. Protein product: CASSPPGRHEQYF.

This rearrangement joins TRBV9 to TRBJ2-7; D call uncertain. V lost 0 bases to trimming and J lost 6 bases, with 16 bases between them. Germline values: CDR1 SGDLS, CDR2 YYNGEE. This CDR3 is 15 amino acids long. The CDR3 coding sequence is TGTGCCAGCAGCGTAGGCTCACTACGCTTTTCCGAGCAGTACTTC. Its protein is CASSVGSLRFSEQYF.

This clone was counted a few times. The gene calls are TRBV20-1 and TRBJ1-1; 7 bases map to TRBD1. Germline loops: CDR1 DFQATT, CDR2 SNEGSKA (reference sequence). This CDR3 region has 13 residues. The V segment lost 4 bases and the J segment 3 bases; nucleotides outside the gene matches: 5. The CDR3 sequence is CSAIDRVDTEAFF. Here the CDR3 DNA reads TGCAGTGCTATTGACAGGGTTGACACTGAAGCTTTCTTT.

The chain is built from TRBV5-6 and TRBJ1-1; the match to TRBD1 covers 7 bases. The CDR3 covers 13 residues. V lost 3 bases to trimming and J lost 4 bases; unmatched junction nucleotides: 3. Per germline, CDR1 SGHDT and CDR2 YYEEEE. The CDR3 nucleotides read TGTGCCAGCAGCTCACGGGACAGCACTGAAGCTTTCTTT. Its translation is CASSSRDSTEAFF.

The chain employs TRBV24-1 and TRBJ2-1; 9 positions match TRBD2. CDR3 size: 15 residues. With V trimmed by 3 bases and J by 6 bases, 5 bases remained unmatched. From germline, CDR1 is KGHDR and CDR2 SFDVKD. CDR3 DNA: TGTGCCACCAGTGATCCGGGACTAGCTAGCAATGAGCAGTTCTTC. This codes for CATSDPGLASNEQFF.

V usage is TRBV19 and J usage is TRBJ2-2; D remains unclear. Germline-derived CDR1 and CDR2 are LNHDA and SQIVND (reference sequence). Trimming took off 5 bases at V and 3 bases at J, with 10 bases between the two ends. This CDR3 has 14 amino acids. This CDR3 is CASSEQIHTGELFF. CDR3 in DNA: TGTGCCAGTAGTGAACAGATTCACACCGGGGAGCTGTTTTTT.

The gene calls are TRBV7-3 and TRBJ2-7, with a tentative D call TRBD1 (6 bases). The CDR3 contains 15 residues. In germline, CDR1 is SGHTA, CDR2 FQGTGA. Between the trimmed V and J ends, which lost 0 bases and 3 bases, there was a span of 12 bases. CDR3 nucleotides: TGTGCCAGCAGCTTAACGAGGGCCAGGGGCTACGAGCAGTACTTC. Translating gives CASSLTRARGYEQYF.

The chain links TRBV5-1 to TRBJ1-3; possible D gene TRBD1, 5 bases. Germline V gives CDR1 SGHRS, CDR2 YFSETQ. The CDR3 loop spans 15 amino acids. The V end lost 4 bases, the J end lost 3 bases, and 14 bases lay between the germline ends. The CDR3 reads CASSQDIRNGNTIYF. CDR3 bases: TGCGCCAGCAGCCAGGACATACGGAATGGAAACACCATATATTTT.

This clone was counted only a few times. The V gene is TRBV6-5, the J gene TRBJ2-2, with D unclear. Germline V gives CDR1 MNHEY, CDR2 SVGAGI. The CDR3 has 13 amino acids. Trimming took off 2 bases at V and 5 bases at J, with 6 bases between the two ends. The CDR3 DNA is TGTGCCAGCAGTTACGGCAGGACCGGGGAGCTGTTTTTT. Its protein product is CASSYGRTGELFF.

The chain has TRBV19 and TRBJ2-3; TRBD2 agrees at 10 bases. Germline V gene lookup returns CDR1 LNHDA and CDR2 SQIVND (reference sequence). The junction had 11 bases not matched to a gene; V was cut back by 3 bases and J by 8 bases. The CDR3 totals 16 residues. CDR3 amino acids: CASSILTASGGGTQYF. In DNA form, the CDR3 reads TGTGCCAGTAGTATCTTAACCGCTAGCGGGGGTGGTACGCAGTATTTT.

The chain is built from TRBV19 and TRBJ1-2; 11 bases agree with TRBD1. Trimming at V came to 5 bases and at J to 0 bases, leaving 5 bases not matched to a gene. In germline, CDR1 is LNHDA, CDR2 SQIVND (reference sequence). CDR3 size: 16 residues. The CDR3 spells CASSPGTGGANYGYTF. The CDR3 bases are TGTGCCAGTAGTCCCGGGACAGGGGGAGCTAACTATGGCTACACCTTC.

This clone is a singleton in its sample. CDR3 residues: CASSPTYSNQPQHF. CDR3 nucleotide sequence: TGTGCCAGCAGCCCAACTTATAGCAATCAGCCCCAGCATTTT. This chain connects TRBV2 to TRBJ1-5; no clear D gene. This CDR3 has 14 amino acids. Trimming shortened V by 6 bases and J by 0 bases, and 9 bases separated the two germline ends. The germline V gene has CDR1 SNHLY and CDR2 FYNNEI.

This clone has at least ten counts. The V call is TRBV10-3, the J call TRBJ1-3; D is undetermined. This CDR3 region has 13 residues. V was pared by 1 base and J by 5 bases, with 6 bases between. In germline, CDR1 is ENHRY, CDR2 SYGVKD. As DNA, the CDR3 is TGTGCCATCAGTGAGTTTACACGAAACACCATATATTTT. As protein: CAISEFTRNTIYF.